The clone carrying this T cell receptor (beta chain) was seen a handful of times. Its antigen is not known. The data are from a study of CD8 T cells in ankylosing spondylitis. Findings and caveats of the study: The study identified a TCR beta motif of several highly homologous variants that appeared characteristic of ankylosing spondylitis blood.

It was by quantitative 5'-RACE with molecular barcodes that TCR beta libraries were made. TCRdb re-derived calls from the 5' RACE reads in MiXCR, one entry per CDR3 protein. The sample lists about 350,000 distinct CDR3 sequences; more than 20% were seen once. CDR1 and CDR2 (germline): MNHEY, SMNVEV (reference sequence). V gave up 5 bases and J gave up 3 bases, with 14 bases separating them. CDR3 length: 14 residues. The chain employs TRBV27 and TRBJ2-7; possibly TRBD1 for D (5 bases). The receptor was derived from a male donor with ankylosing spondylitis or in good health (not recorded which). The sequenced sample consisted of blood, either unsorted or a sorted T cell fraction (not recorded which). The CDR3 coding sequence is TGTGCCAGCAGTCCTTGGGGCTTAGGCTACGAGCAGTACTTC. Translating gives CASSPWGLGYEQYF.